These 23 T cell receptor beta chains came from one sample sequenced in a study of T cells in Graves' hyperthyroidism and ophthalmopathy. TCR beta CDR3 regions were amplified from RNA. The HTBI primer set served for first-round RT-PCR of the TCR CDR3. TCRdb re-called the multiplex PCR reads through MiXCR, storing one row per CDR3 protein. The table records around 690,000 distinct CDR3 sequences, roughly 17% of them present only once. Sequenced input: blood. All receptors come from a man aged 50 to 60 with Graves' hyperthyroidism.

This clonotype was observed a few times. The chain recombines TRBV19 with TRBJ1-1; a possible D gene is TRBD1 (5 bases). This CDR3 has 14 residues. Germline lookup yields CDR1 LNHDA and CDR2 SQIVND (reference sequence). Trimming shortened V by 4 bases and J by 6 bases, and 15 bases separated the two germline ends. In DNA, the CDR3 is TGTGCCAGTAGTACCTCCGGGGGTATCTCTGAAGCTTTCTTT. Translating it yields CASSTSGGISEAFF.

In this sample, this clonotype turned up a few times. The J gene is TRBJ2-7, the V gene TRBV30, with 7 nucleotides matching TRBD1. V gave up 1 base and J gave up 6 bases; unmatched junction bases: 6. Germline CDR1 reads GTSNPN; CDR2 reads SVGIG (reference sequence). This CDR3 spans 13 amino acids. DNA for the CDR3: TGTGCCTGGAGTGGGACGACAGGGCCCGAGCAGTACTTC. Translated, it gives CAWSGTTGPEQYF.

This clonotype was seen only a few times. The chain employs TRBV28 and TRBJ1-6; no clear D gene. Trimming cost V 5 bases and J 7 bases, with 15 bases left between them. This CDR3 is built from 15 residues. Per germline, CDR1 MDHEN and CDR2 SYDVKM. The CDR3 is CASSIVLGGNSPLHF. As DNA, the CDR3 is TGTGCCAGCAGTATAGTGCTGGGAGGAAATTCACCCCTCCACTTT.

This clonotype was counted ten times or more. The chain carries TRBV28 and TRBJ2-4, with TRBD2 as a possible D gene (6 bases). The CDR3 length is 17 residues. Trimming removed 2 bases at V and 1 base at J, with 15 bases between. Per germline, CDR1 MDHEN and CDR2 SYDVKM. This CDR3 is CASSLRAGGKAKNIQYF. In nucleotides, the CDR3 is TGTGCCAGCAGTTTACGTGCGGGCGGGAAGGCCAAAAACATTCAGTACTTC.

This clonotype was seen many times. The DNA for the CDR3 is TGTGCCACCAGTCCACCAGCGGGAGGTAGCTCCTACAATGAGCAGTTCTTC. This sequence encodes CATSPPAGGSSYNEQFF. V usage is TRBV24-1 and J usage is TRBJ2-1, with TRBD2 identical over 9 bases. Trimming took 6 bases from V and 0 from J; bases not matched to a gene: 8. This CDR3 contains 17 residues. Germline CDR1 is KGHDR and CDR2 is SFDVKD.

V usage is TRBV7-6 and J usage is TRBJ2-1; a weak D match, TRBD2 (6 bases). The V gene's germline CDR1 is SGHVS and CDR2 FNYEAQ. The length of the CDR3 is 13 residues. V was cut by 5 bases and J by 8 bases, with 13 bases left in between. In DNA, the CDR3 is TGTGCCAGCAGCAGACAGATAGCGGATGAGCAGTTCTTC. Translated, it gives CASSRQIADEQFF.

This clonotype was seen a few times. V and J are TRBV28 and TRBJ1-5; D is possibly TRBD1 (5 bases). Germline assignment: CDR1 MDHEN and CDR2 SYDVKM. This CDR3 comprises 14 residues. The V gene lost 2 bases and the J gene lost 3 bases, with 8 bases spanning the gap. The CDR3 loop reads CASSLVQVNQPQHF. The CDR3 DNA is TGTGCCAGCAGTTTAGTACAGGTCAATCAGCCCCAGCATTTT. Full variable domain (missing parts from reference TRBV28 and TRBJ1-5): DVKVTQSSRYLVKRTGEKVFLECVQDMDHENMFWYRQDPGLGLRLIYFSYDVKMKEKGDIPEGYSVSREKKERFSLILESASTNQTSMYLCASSLVQVNQPQHFGDGTRLSIL.

The V gene is TRBV7-3, the J gene TRBJ2-1; 10 bases are a match to TRBD2. The CDR3 totals 15 residues. The V segment lost 4 bases and the J segment 5 bases; nucleotides outside the gene matches: 5. In germline, CDR1 is SGHTA, CDR2 FQGTGA. CDR3 DNA: TGTGCCAGCAGCTCGTCTAGCGGGGGAGACAATGAGCAGTTCTTC. It codes for CASSSSSGGDNEQFF.

This clonotype was observed a few times. The V call is TRBV28, the J call TRBJ2-3; 16 positions agree with TRBD2. V lost 5 bases, J lost 5 bases, and 4 bases stayed unmatched. The CDR3 has 16 amino acids. Germline values: CDR1 MDHEN, CDR2 SYDVKM. Written as DNA, the CDR3 is TGTGCCAGCAGTCCTGGGACTAGCGGGAGGGTAGATACGCAGTATTTT. Translation gives CASSPGTSGRVDTQYF.

This clonotype came up a few times. The chain recombines TRBV19 with TRBJ2-2; TRBD2 matches 10 bases. The CDR3 length is 15 residues. J gave up 5 bases and V 5 bases, and 5 bases lay outside the gene matches. The germline gives CDR1 LNHDA, CDR2 SQIVND (reference sequence). CDR3 sequence: CASSRPAGGTGELFF. For the CDR3, the DNA is TGTGCCAGTAGTCGGCCAGCGGGAGGGACCGGGGAGCTGTTTTTT. Full variable domain (missing parts from reference TRBV19 and TRBJ2-2): DGGITQSPKYLFRKEGQNVTLSCEQNLNHDAMYWYRQDPGQGLRLIYYSQIVNDFQKGDIAEGYSVSREKKESFPLTVTSAQKNPTAFYLCASSRPAGGTGELFFGEGSRLTVL.

The V call is TRBV5-1, the J call TRBJ2-7; D call uncertain. V was pared by 0 bases and J by 5 bases, with 9 bases between. The CDR3 is made up of 13 amino acids. Germline-derived CDR1 and CDR2 are SGHRS and YFSETQ. CDR3 residues: CASSLEGLNEQYF. In DNA, the CDR3 is TGCGCCAGCAGCTTGGAGGGCTTAAACGAGCAGTACTTC.

The table lists this clonotype with many counts. V is TRBV24-1 and J is TRBJ2-7; the D is unclear. Trimming removed 9 bases from V and 4 bases from J, with 9 bases in between. Per germline, CDR1 KGHDR and CDR2 SFDVKD. The CDR3 runs to 11 residues. The CDR3: CATSDGYEQYF. CDR3 sequence (DNA): TGTGCCACCTCCGACGGTTACGAGCAGTACTTC.

This clonotype was observed many times. The CDR3: CAISEGDRADIQYF. CDR3 nucleotide sequence: TGTGCCATCAGTGAGGGGGACAGGGCGGACATTCAGTACTTC. The V call is TRBV10-3, the J call TRBJ2-4; 9 nucleotides agree with TRBD1. Germline V lookup: CDR1 ENHRY, CDR2 SYGVKD. The CDR3 has 14 residues. After removal of 2 bases from V and 8 bases from J, the junction contained 4 bases not matched to a gene.

This clonotype was seen many times. V and J are TRBV28 and TRBJ1-1; no definite D call. Germline-derived CDR1 and CDR2 are MDHEN and SYDVKM. Trimming took off 3 bases at V and 3 bases at J, with 14 bases between the two ends. This CDR3 is built from 15 residues. The CDR3 nucleotides read TGTGCCAGCAGTTTGTCGAGTATCGGGTACACTGAAGCTTTCTTT. Translating it yields CASSLSSIGYTEAFF.

Note on this clonotype: As the CDR3 is not closed by the conserved phenylalanine or tryptophan, this likely results from a read error. This chain uses TRBV28 with TRBJ2-2; 11 nucleotides agree with TRBD2. V shed 7 bases and J 8 bases; nucleotides not matched to a gene: 12. The CDR3 sequence is 16 residues long. Germline loops: CDR1 MDHEN, CDR2 SYDVKM. CDR3 DNA: TGTGCCAGCAAATCACGACTAGCGGGAAGATATGGGGAGCTGTTTCTT. Its translation: CASKSRLAGRYGELFL.

The genes are TRBV28 and TRBJ1-4; D remains ambiguous. Deletions cut 3 bases from V and 7 bases from J, with 21 bases between. Germline V CDR1 and CDR2: MDHEN, SYDVKM. This CDR3 region has 17 residues. The CDR3 loop reads CASSFAGSGVIGEKLFF. The CDR3 region has the DNA TGTGCCAGCAGTTTTGCCGGGTCCGGGGTGATCGGTGAAAAACTGTTTTTT.

As to this clonotype: Because the CDR3 is missing its conserved closing phenylalanine or tryptophan, this is likely a read error. The V and J genes are TRBV12-3 or TRBV12-4 and TRBJ1-6; D gene unclear. The CDR3 consists of 15 residues. V shed 6 bases and J shed 0 bases, with 9 bases lying between them. The CDR3 spells CASRGTSSYNSPLHL. The CDR3 coding sequence is TGTGCCAGCAGAGGCACGAGCTCCTATAATTCACCCCTCCACCTT.

This clonotype was picked up many times. The chain employs TRBV10-3 and TRBJ1-1; perhaps TRBD1 as D (6 bases). CDR1 is ENHRY and CDR2 is SYGVKD in the germline V gene. CDR3 length equals 14 residues. Trimming removed 2 bases at V and 3 bases at J, with 10 bases between. The CDR3 loop is CAISEEQGHTEAFF. The CDR3 bases are TGTGCCATCAGTGAGGAGCAGGGGCACACTGAAGCTTTCTTT.

V is TRBV5-1 and J is TRBJ2-4, with a possible D match to TRBD2 (6 bases). Looked up from germline, CDR1 is SGHRS and CDR2 is YFSETQ. V dropped 4 bases and J dropped 0 bases, with 17 bases sitting between them. The CDR3 covers 17 residues. This CDR3 is CASSDGTLRIAKNIQYF. The CDR3 bases are TGCGCCAGCAGCGACGGGACTCTTAGAATAGCCAAAAACATTCAGTACTTC.

CDR3 loop: CASSQWTSGRVVADTQYF. CDR3 nucleotides: TGTGCCAGTAGTCAATGGACTAGCGGGAGAGTTGTCGCAGATACGCAGTATTTT. This chain joins TRBV19 and TRBJ2-3, with 13 bases that match TRBD2. With V trimmed by 5 bases and J by 4 bases, 12 bases remained unmatched. Germline CDR1 LNHDA, CDR2 SQIVND (reference sequence). The CDR3 runs to 18 residues. The variable domain in full, with the rest retrieved from reference TRBV19 and TRBJ2-3, is DGGITQSPKYLFRKEGQNVTLSCEQNLNHDAMYWYRQDPGQGLRLIYYSQIVNDFQKGDIAEGYSVSREKKESFPLTVTSAQKNPTAFYLCASSQWTSGRVVADTQYFGPGTRLTVL.

The chain is built from TRBV25-1 and TRBJ2-5, with 8 bases identical to TRBD2. Germline V CDR1 and CDR2: MGHDK, SYGVNS. The V and J ends lost 2 bases and 4 bases, in that order; junction bases with no gene match: 6. The CDR3 covers 15 residues. CDR3 loop: CASSEAGRVGETQYF. The CDR3 nucleotides read TGTGCCAGCAGTGAAGCCGGGAGGGTTGGAGAGACCCAGTACTTC.

This clonotype has at least ten counts. This chain links TRBV10-2 with TRBJ1-5, with TRBD1 identical over 7 bases. After removal of 3 bases from V and 8 bases from J, the junction contained 7 bases not matched to a gene. The CDR3 length is 14 residues. CDR1 is WSHSY and CDR2 is SAAADI in the germline V gene. CDR3 sequence reads: CASSDPDRNKPQHF. CDR3 in DNA: TGCGCCAGCAGTGACCCGGACAGGAACAAGCCCCAGCATTTT.

In its sample, this clonotype was seen many times. The V gene is TRBV6-1, the J gene TRBJ1-2, with D maybe TRBD1 (6 bases). Germline V CDR1 and CDR2: MNHNS, SASEGT. Trimming removed 6 bases at V and 1 base at J, with 12 bases between. The CDR3 covers 14 residues. CDR3 DNA: TGTGCCAGCAGCCATCGGACAGATAACTATGGCTACACCTTC. Its translation: CASSHRTDNYGYTF.